Listed below are T cell receptor beta chains from one sample, sequenced in a study of blood T cell repertoires in COVID-19. Data came from immunoSEQ multiplex PCR; TCRdb stores just in-frame clones and leaves some out. The table records 19,000 or so clones, 70% to 90% of them present only once. The sequencing input was peripheral blood. The receptors stem from a man aged 35 to 55 with active COVID-19. The CDR3 runs from the conserved cysteine through the conserved F or W. A D gene is named only where the DNA matches it firmly. Clone size appears in some rows only: once, few, many, or a class for an expanded clone.

D	size	J	V	DNA	CDR3
-	-	TRBJ1-1	TRBV18	TGTGCCAGCTCACCAGCGGCAGGGGCAGCTGAAGCTTTCTTT	CASSPAAGAAEAFF
-	-	TRBJ2-1	TRBV24-1	TGTGCCACCAGTGATTTGCCCACAACAGAGCAGTTCTTC	CATSDLPTTEQFF
TRBD1	few	TRBJ1-5	TRBV27	TGTGCCAGCGCGGACAGGGGGCCGGATCAGCCCCAGCATTTT	CASADRGPDQPQHF
TRBD1	-	TRBJ1-2	TRBV15	TGTGCCACCAGCAGGACAGGGGGTGCGGTAAATGGCTACACCTTC	CATSRTGGAVNGYTF
-	-	TRBJ2-2	TRBV4-3	TGCGCCAGCAGCCAAGATCTCGAACAGGGCAACACCGGGGAGCTGTTTTTT	CASSQDLEQGNTGELFF
TRBD2	-	TRBJ2-1	TRBV11-3	TGTGCCAGCAGCCCGGCTAGCGGCTCTTACAATGAGCAGTTCTTC	CASSPASGSYNEQFF
TRBD2	-	TRBJ2-1	TRBV12-5	TGTGCTAGTGGTTTGTATCGGACTAGAGTCCTTGGCAATGAGCAGTTCTTC	CASGLYRTRVLGNEQFF
TRBD1	-	TRBJ1-3	TRBV5-4	TGTGCCAGCAGCCAACAGGGGGCTGGAAACACCATATATTTT	CASSQQGAGNTIYF
TRBD2	-	TRBJ2-1	TRBV9	TGTGCCAGCAGCCCCCGACTAGCGGGAGTTGATGAGCAGTTCTTC	CASSPRLAGVDEQFF
TRBD1	few	TRBJ2-2	TRBV10-1	TGCGCCAGCAGCTGGGGACAGGGAGGACCCGGGGAGCTGTTTTTT	CASSWGQGGPGELFF
TRBD2	-	TRBJ2-7	TRBV19	TGTGCCAGTAGTCCGGGACTAGCAACCGAGCAGTACTTC	CASSPGLATEQYF
-	-	TRBJ2-7	TRBV6-5	TGTGCCAGCAGTTACTCACAGGATTCCTACGAGCAGTACTTC	CASSYSQDSYEQYF
-	-	TRBJ2-3	TRBV9	TGTGCCAGCAGCGACTATTACACAGATACGCAGTATTTT	CASSDYYTDTQYF
TRBD1	-	TRBJ1-1	TRBV18	TGTGCCAGCTCGATTGGGACAGGGACGAACACTGAAGCTTTCTTT	CASSIGTGTNTEAFF
-	-	TRBJ2-1	TRBV4-3	TGCGCCAGCAGCGACGAGCGGAATGAGCAGTTCTTC	CASSDERNEQFF
TRBD2	-	TRBJ2-1	TRBV7-8	TGTGCCAGCAGCTTATTTACGGGACTAGCGAGGAACAATGAGCAGTTCTTC	CASSLFTGLARNNEQFF
-	once	TRBJ2-7	TRBV18	TGTGCCAGCTCACCTACCCAGGGCAGCTCCTACGAGCAGTACTTC	CASSPTQGSSYEQYF
-	-	TRBJ2-2	TRBV4-1	TGCGCCAACAGCCGACAGATAAACACCGGGGAGCTGTTTTTT	CANSRQINTGELFF
TRBD1	-	TRBJ1-2	TRBV5-1	TGCGCCAGCAGCAAAGGCGGGACAGACTATAACTATGGCTACACCTTC	CASSKGGTDYNYGYTF
-	-	TRBJ1-5	TRBV5-8	TGTGCCAGCAGCACAGGACAGATTAGCAATCAGCCCCAGCATTTT	CASSTGQISNQPQHF
-	few	TRBJ1-5	TRBV28	TGTGCCAGCAGATTAAGTCCGGGAGGTTCCCAGCATTTT	CASRLSPGGSQHF
-	-	TRBJ1-1	TRBV21-1	TGTGCCAGCAGCAAAGCTGGGGACAGGGGATTAACTGAAGCTTTCTTT	CASSKAGDRGLTEAFF
TRBD1	-	TRBJ2-7	TRBV9	TGTGCCAGCAGCGCGGGGACAGGCTACGAGCAGTACTTC	CASSAGTGYEQYF
TRBD1	-	TRBJ1-5	TRBV6-5	TGTGCCAGCAGTCGGGACAGGGGGCTGCATCAGCCCCAGCATTTT	CASSRDRGLHQPQHF
TRBD2	-	TRBJ2-1	TRBV10-3	TGTGCCATCAGGCCAGCGGGAGTATCCTACAATGAGCAGTTCTTC	CAIRPAGVSYNEQFF
-	-	TRBJ2-7	TRBV18	TGTGCCAGCTCAAAGGCGGAGTACTACGAGCAGTACTTC	CASSKAEYYEQYF
TRBD2	-	TRBJ2-7	TRBV6-6	TGTGCCAGCAGGGGACTAGCGGGAGTAAACTACGAGCAGTACTTC	CASRGLAGVNYEQYF
TRBD1	-	TRBJ1-1	TRBV7-3	TGTGCCAGCAGCCCCGGTGTCTTTCGGACAGGGGCTTTATGGTACACTGAAGCTTTCTTT	CASSPGVFRTGALWYTEAFF
TRBD1	-	TRBJ2-1	TRBV29-1	TGCAGCGGCATGACAGGGCCGTACAATGAGCAGTTCTTC	CSGMTGPYNEQFF
-	few	TRBJ2-7	TRBV5-1	TGCGCCAGCAGCTTGGAGGGAGTCTACGAGCAGTACTTC	CASSLEGVYEQYF
TRBD2	-	TRBJ2-1	TRBV11-3	TGTGCCAGCAGCTTAGGCAGAGGACTAGCGGGAGATGCATCCTACAATGAGCAGTTCTTC	CASSLGRGLAGDASYNEQFF
TRBD2	-	TRBJ2-1	TRBV24-1	TGTGCCACCAGTCGGACTAGCGGGAAGAACAATGAGCAGTTCTTC	CATSRTSGKNNEQFF
TRBD1	-	TRBJ1-1	TRBV4-3	TGCGCCAGCAGCCAGGGAACAGGGGTGAACACTGAAGCTTTCTTT	CASSQGTGVNTEAFF
TRBD2	-	TRBJ2-1	TRBV5-1	TGCGCCAGCAGCTTACCGGGACTAGCGGGAGGGCAGAATGAGCAGTTCTTC	CASSLPGLAGGQNEQFF
-	-	TRBJ2-7	TRBV27	TGTGCCAGCAGTTTATCACGAGGCGGCTACGAGCAGTACTTC	CASSLSRGGYEQYF
-	-	TRBJ1-2	TRBV29-1	TGCAGCGTTTTTTCCTTCGGGGGGGCCGATGGCTACACCTTC	CSVFSFGGADGYTF
-	-	TRBJ1-5	TRBV6-2/TRBV6-3	TGTGCCAGCAGTTACTCGACAGGAAGGACGGGGAGCAATCAGCCCCAGCATTTT	CASSYSTGRTGSNQPQHF
-	-	TRBJ2-2	TRBV9	TGTGCCAGCAGCGGGGGCCCCCAAAGAGGCGACACCGGGGAGCTGTTTTTT	CASSGGPQRGDTGELFF